This entry lists 18 T cell receptor beta chains sequenced from one sample in a study of OX40 agonist ivuxolimab in advanced cancers. Data came from immunoSEQ multiplex PCR; TCRdb stores just in-frame clones and leaves some out. The sample includes under 85,000 clones, 70% to 90% of them seen just once. The specimen comprised CD4+ or CD8+ T cells sorted from blood, sampled in a trial of the OX40 agonist ivuxolimab. The source is an adult with an advanced solid tumor such as melanoma, head and neck, liver or kidney cancer.

The genes are TRBV2 and TRBJ2-2; TRBD1 might be the D (6 bases). Between the trimmed V and J ends, which lost 4 bases and 0 bases, there was a span of 9 bases. Germline-derived CDR1 and CDR2 are SNHLY and FYNNEI. This CDR3 is built from 15 residues. The CDR3 DNA is TGTGCCAGCAGTGCCAGGACAGCGAACACCGGGGAGCTGTTTTTT. This gives the protein CASSARTANTGELFF.

The rearrangement links TRBV19 to TRBJ1-3; 7 bases match TRBD1. V lost 9 bases and J lost 0; bases outside the gene matches: 5. The CDR3 is 14 residues long. CDR1 is LNHDA and CDR2 is SQIVND in the germline V gene (reference sequence). CDR3 bases: TGTGCCAGCCGGGACAGCAGCTCTGGAAACACCATATATTTT. This translates into CASRDSSSGNTIYF.

The J gene is TRBJ2-6, the V gene TRBV2; weak D call: TRBD1 (5 bases). The CDR3 sequence is 14 residues long. Trimming pared 6 bases from V and 1 base from J, leaving 7 bases between. Germline V gene sequence: CDR1 SNHLY, CDR2 FYNNEI. CDR3 bases: TGTGCCAGCAGGGGGCCATCTGGGGCCAACGTCCTGACTTTC. Translated, it gives CASRGPSGANVLTF.

The rearrangement uses TRBV7-2 and TRBJ2-5, with 7 bases lining up with TRBD1. With 4 bases clipped from V and 2 bases from J, the junction kept 10 bases outside the gene matches. Germline V gene data show CDR1 as SGHTA and CDR2 as FQGNSA. The CDR3 is 16 residues long. CDR3 loop: CASSSGADRQQETQYF. Here the CDR3 DNA reads TGTGCCAGCAGCTCCGGCGCGGACAGGCAGCAAGAGACCCAGTACTTC.

V gene TRBV9 combines with J gene TRBJ1-3; possible D gene TRBD1, 5 bases. CDR3 size: 15 residues. With 3 bases removed from V and 2 bases from J, the gap between germline ends came to 12 bases. Germline V lookup: CDR1 SGDLS, CDR2 YYNGEE. The CDR3 bases are TGTGCCAGCAGCGCCTTCGGGGGGGCTGGAAACACCATATATTTT. It codes for CASSAFGGAGNTIYF.

The gene calls are TRBV19 and TRBJ2-6; TRBD1 matches 9 bases. V trimming: 7 bases; J trimming: 0 bases; junction bases outside the gene matches: 7. This CDR3 spans 17 amino acids. Per the germline V gene, CDR1 is LNHDA and CDR2 is SQIVND (reference sequence). The CDR3 sequence is CASIRTGENSGANVLTF. CDR3 bases: TGTGCCAGTATCCGGACAGGGGAGAACTCTGGGGCCAACGTCCTGACTTTC.

This chain connects TRBV7-2 to TRBJ1-2, with 7 bases identical to TRBD1. Germline trimming cut 5 bases from V and 6 bases from J; bases unmatched to any gene: 9. The germline V gene has CDR1 SGHTA and CDR2 FQGNSA. The length of the CDR3 is 14 residues. The chain's CDR3 is CASSARQGLDGYTF. CDR3 DNA sequence: TGTGCCAGCAGCGCCCGACAGGGCTTGGATGGCTACACCTTC.

This chain links TRBV19 with TRBJ2-7; D is undetermined. The ends were cut back, 3 bases at V and 0 bases at J, with 9 bases in the middle. The CDR3 loop spans 14 amino acids. From germline, CDR1 is LNHDA and CDR2 SQIVND (reference sequence). As DNA, the CDR3 is TGTGCCAGTAGTATGTCCCCAGGCTCCTACGAGCAGTACTTC. The encoded protein is CASSMSPGSYEQYF. Based on the CDR3 plus reference TRBV19 and TRBJ2-7, the full variable domain is DGGITQSPKYLFRKEGQNVTLSCEQNLNHDAMYWYRQDPGQGLRLIYYSQIVNDFQKGDIAEGYSVSREKKESFPLTVTSAQKNPTAFYLCASSMSPGSYEQYFGPGTRLTVT.

CDR3 residues: CASSYTGSTYEQYF. CDR3 DNA sequence: TGTGCCAGCAGTTATACAGGGTCAACCTACGAGCAGTACTTC. The chain recombines TRBV6-5 with TRBJ2-7; D is perhaps TRBD1 (6 bases). Germline-derived CDR1 and CDR2 are MNHEY and SVGAGI. This CDR3 is 14 amino acids long. Deletions cut 3 bases from V and 2 bases from J, with 11 bases between.

This chain joins TRBV7-2 and TRBJ1-6; D is perhaps TRBD1 (6 bases). The CDR3 is 15 residues long. Trimming removed 5 bases at V and 6 bases at J, with 14 bases between. Germline loops: CDR1 SGHTA, CDR2 FQGNSA. The CDR3 coding sequence is TGTGCCAGCAGCCCACAGGGACTACCTAATTCACCCCTCCACTTT. It encodes CASSPQGLPNSPLHF. Full variable domain (remainder filled in from reference TRBV7-2 and TRBJ1-6): GAGVSQSPSNKVTEKGKDVELRCDPISGHTALYWYRQSLGQGLEFLIYFQGNSAPDKSGLPSDRFSAERTGGSVSTLTIQRTQQEDSAVYLCASSPQGLPNSPLHFGNGTRLTVT.

This chain joins TRBV7-9 and TRBJ2-1; TRBD1 agrees at 9 bases. The CDR3 length is 15 residues. J lost 7 bases, V lost 1 base, and 5 bases had no gene match. The V gene's germline CDR1 is SEHNR and CDR2 FQNEAQ (reference sequence). CDR3 sequence reads: CASSLGGTGLNEQFF. The CDR3 bases are TGTGCCAGCAGCTTAGGTGGGACAGGGTTGAATGAGCAGTTCTTC.

The chain couples TRBV6-1 to TRBJ2-3; 9 nucleotides match TRBD2. CDR1 and CDR2 from the germline V gene are MNHNS and SASEGT. V was clipped by 8 bases and J by 4 bases; unmatched bases: 7. The CDR3 length is 14 residues. DNA for the CDR3: TGTGCCAGCGCCCCGCGGGGGGGGGCAGATACGCAGTATTTT. The encoded protein is CASAPRGGADTQYF.

This clone was counted a few times. The chain combines TRBV7-2 with TRBJ1-2; D gene unclear. V was cut by 1 base and J by 8 bases, with 14 bases left in between. CDR1 is SGHTA, CDR2 FQGNSA, per germline. The CDR3 sequence is 14 residues long. CDR3 loop: CASSLDGGARGYTF. As DNA, the CDR3 is TGTGCCAGCAGCTTAGACGGAGGAGCCCGCGGCTACACCTTC.

The rearrangement links TRBV15 to TRBJ2-2; D not resolved. This CDR3 contains 15 residues. The V end lost 4 bases, the J end lost 4 bases, and 13 bases lay between the germline ends. Germline loops: CDR1 LNHNV, CDR2 YYDKDF (reference sequence). The CDR3 loop reads CATSTNWWGTGELFF. For the CDR3, the DNA is TGTGCCACCAGCACAAATTGGTGGGGCACCGGGGAGCTGTTTTTT.

The chain links TRBV4-3 to TRBJ1-2; 8 bases fit TRBD1. The CDR3 sequence is 17 residues long. Germline V gives CDR1 LGHNA, CDR2 YSLEER. V was clipped by 1 base and J by 7 bases; unmatched bases: 14. This chain's CDR3 is CASSQGGTGGNVAGYTF. Here the CDR3 DNA reads TGCGCCAGCAGCCAAGGGGGAACAGGGGGGAACGTGGCTGGCTACACCTTC.

The rearrangement links TRBV6-5 to TRBJ2-5, with unresolved D. Looked up from germline, CDR1 is MNHEY and CDR2 is SVGAGI. This CDR3 is built from 12 residues. V was pared by 8 bases and J by 1 base, with 8 bases between. Here the CDR3 DNA reads TGTGCCAGCGGGCGGATCCAAGAGACCCAGTACTTC. It is translated as CASGRIQETQYF.

The CDR3 region is CASSMGQGLNEQYF. The CDR3 DNA reads as TGCGCCAGCAGCATGGGACAGGGGTTGAACGAGCAGTACTTC. This chain uses TRBV5-1 with TRBJ2-7, with TRBD1 matching 10 bases. The germline CDR1 and CDR2 sequences are SGHRS and YFSETQ. Trimming removed 4 bases from V and 5 bases from J; junction bases left unmatched: 6. This CDR3 contains 14 residues.

In regard to this clone: One end of the junction is discordant with germline, which a read error may explain. This chain joins TRBV5-5 and TRBJ1-1, with D perhaps TRBD1 (5 bases). This CDR3 is built from 14 residues. CDR1 and CDR2 from the germline V gene are SGHKS and YYEKEE (reference sequence). CDR3 protein: CASSLAGTAQVSSF. CDR3 DNA sequence: TGTGCCAGCAGCTTGGCCGGGACCGCCCAAGTTTCGTCCTTT. Using reference TRBV5-5 and TRBJ1-1 for the parts outside the CDR3, the full variable domain is DAGVTQSPTHLIKTRGQQVTLRCSPISGHKSVSWYQQVLGQGPQFIFQYYEKEERGRGNFPDRFSARQFPNYSSELNVNALLLGDSALYLCASSLAGTAQVSSFGQGTRLTVV.